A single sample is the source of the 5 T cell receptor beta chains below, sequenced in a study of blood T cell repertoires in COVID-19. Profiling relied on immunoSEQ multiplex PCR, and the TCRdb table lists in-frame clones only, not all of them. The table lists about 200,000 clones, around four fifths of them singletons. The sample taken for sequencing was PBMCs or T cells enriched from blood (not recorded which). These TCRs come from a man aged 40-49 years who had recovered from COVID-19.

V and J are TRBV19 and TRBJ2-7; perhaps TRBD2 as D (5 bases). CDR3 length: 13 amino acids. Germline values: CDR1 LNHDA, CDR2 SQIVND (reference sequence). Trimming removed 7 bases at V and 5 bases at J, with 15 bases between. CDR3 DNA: TGTGCCAGTAATTGGGGAGAAGGAGACGAGCAGTACTTC. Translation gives CASNWGEGDEQYF.

The CDR3 loop reads CASSSDWDLANEKLFF. The CDR3 nucleotides read TGCGCCAGCAGCTCGGATTGGGACTTGGCTAATGAAAAACTGTTTTTT. V is TRBV5-1 and J is TRBJ1-4, with D maybe TRBD1 (5 bases). The CDR3 has 16 amino acids. Trimming left V 3 bases short and J 3 bases short, with 15 bases between. Germline CDR1 and CDR2: SGHRS and YFSETQ.

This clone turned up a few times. Here the CDR3 reads CASSQDGEGQGWGGYTF. The CDR3 DNA sequence: TGTGCCAGCAGCCAAGATGGAGAGGGACAGGGTTGGGGTGGCTACACCTTC. The chain combines TRBV3-1 (or the pseudogene TRBV3-2) with TRBJ1-2; 9 nucleotides agree with TRBD1. V was pared by 0 bases and J by 7 bases, with 12 bases of the junction left unmatched. This CDR3 has 17 amino acids. Germline V CDR1 and CDR2: LGHDT, YNNKEL (reference sequence).

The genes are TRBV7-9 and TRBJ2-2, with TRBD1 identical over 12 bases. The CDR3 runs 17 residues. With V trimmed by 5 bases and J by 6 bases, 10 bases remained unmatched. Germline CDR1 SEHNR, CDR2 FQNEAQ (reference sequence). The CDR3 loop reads CASSNSGWDRGPGELFF. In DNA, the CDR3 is TGTGCCAGCAGCAACTCAGGTTGGGACAGGGGGCCCGGGGAGCTGTTTTTT.

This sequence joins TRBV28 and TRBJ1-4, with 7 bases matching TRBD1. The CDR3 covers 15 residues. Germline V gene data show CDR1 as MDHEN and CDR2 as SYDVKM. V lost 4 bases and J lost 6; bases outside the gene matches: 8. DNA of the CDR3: TGTGCCAGCAGTTGGGGGGCTGGACAGGATGAAAAACTGTTTTTT. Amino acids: CASSWGAGQDEKLFF.